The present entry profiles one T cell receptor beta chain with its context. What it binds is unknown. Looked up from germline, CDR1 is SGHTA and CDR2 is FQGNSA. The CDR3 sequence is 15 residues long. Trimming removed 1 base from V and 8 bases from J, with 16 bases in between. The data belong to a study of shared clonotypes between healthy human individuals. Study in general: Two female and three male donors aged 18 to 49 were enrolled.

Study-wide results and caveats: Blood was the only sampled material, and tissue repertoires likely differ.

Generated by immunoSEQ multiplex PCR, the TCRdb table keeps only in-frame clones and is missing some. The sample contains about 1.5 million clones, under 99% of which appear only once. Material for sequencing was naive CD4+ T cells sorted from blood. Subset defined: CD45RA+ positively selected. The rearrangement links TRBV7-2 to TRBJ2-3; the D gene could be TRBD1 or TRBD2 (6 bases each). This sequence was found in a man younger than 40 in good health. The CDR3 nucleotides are TGTGCCAGCAGCTTAGGGCCCAGGGGAGGCGGTACGCAGTATTTT. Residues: CASSLGPRGGGTQYF.